The next 21 T cell receptor beta chains were all read from a single sample in a study of cytomegalovirus exposure and HLA in healthy donors. The PCR made use of 60 Vbeta and 13 Jbeta primers. Using immunoSEQ multiplex PCR, the repertoire was profiled, and TCRdb retains in-frame clones only, with some absent. The repertoire holds about 140,000 clones, with roughly 79% as singletons. Sample: PBMCs. These receptors were taken from a man aged 18 to 30 in good health and CMV-seronegative.

Turning to this clone: The DNA is left out, because the CDR3 cannot be placed on it with certainty; the CDR3 is given as TCRdb lists it. The gene calls are TRBV7-9 and TRBJ1-3; the table gives TRBD1 as D, unverified against the DNA. Germline values: CDR1 SEHNR, CDR2 FQNEAQ (reference sequence). Including both end residues, the CDR3 is 13 amino acids long. CDR3 in amino acids: CASSLDRVPPYIF.

The sample holds a few counts of this clone. The chain recombines TRBV27 with TRBJ1-1; TRBD1 matches at 8 bases. The germline V gene encodes CDR1 MNHEY and CDR2 SMNVEV (reference sequence). The J segment lost 6 bases and the V segment lost 7 bases, leaving 10 bases of the junction unmatched. The CDR3 has 14 residues. CDR3 protein: CASTSALQGAEAFF. The CDR3 DNA reads as TGTGCCAGCACCTCTGCCCTACAGGGGGCTGAAGCTTTCTTT.

The rearrangement uses TRBV14 and TRBJ2-1, with a tentative D call TRBD2 (6 bases). Trimming cost V 10 bases and J 7 bases, with 26 bases left between them. Germline CDR1 reads SGHDN; CDR2 reads FVKESK. CDR3 length: 16 residues. The CDR3 DNA is TGTGCCACCGCGAATTCCAGGGCTCCCCGGGGGAATGAGCAGTTCTTC. Amino acid sequence: CATANSRAPRGNEQFF. Based on the CDR3 plus reference TRBV14 and TRBJ2-1, the full variable domain is EAGVTQFPSHSVIEKGQTVTLRCDPISGHDNLYWYRRVMGKEIKFLLHFVKESKQDESGMPNNRFLAERTGGTYSTLKVQPAELEDSGVYFCATANSRAPRGNEQFFGPGTRLTVL.

CDR3 loop: CASTPDLYEQYF. The CDR3 DNA is TGTGCCAGCACCCCGGACTTGTACGAGCAGTACTTC. V is TRBV2 and J is TRBJ2-7; tentatively, D is TRBD2 (5 bases). This CDR3 contains 12 residues. Germline V gene sequence: CDR1 SNHLY, CDR2 FYNNEI. The germline V and J ends were trimmed by 7 bases and 4 bases, with 11 bases remaining between them. Based on the CDR3 plus reference TRBV2 and TRBJ2-7, the full variable domain is EPEVTQTPSHQVTQMGQEVILRCVPISNHLYFYWYRQILGQKVEFLVSFYNNEISEKSEIFDDQFSVERPDGSNFTLKIRSTKLEDSAMYFCASTPDLYEQYFGPGTRLTVT.

In this sample, this clone turned up a few times. The rearrangement joins TRBV29-1 to TRBJ1-1; no reliable D call. V dropped 6 bases and J dropped 14 bases, with 10 bases sitting between them. CDR1 and CDR2 from the germline V gene are SQVTM and ANQGSEA. This CDR3 spans 8 amino acids. CDR3 region: CSVDFGFF. In DNA form, the CDR3 reads TGCAGCGTGGATTTCGGGTTCTTT.

The chain carries TRBV5-4 and TRBJ1-4; possibly TRBD1 for D (5 bases). V was shortened by 4 bases and J by 4 bases, with 11 bases between the two germline ends. Germline-derived CDR1 and CDR2 are SGHNT and YYREEE (reference sequence). The CDR3 spans 14 residues. The CDR3, as DNA: TGTGCCAGCAGCGGCGACAGCCATAATGAAAAACTGTTTTTT. Its translation is CASSGDSHNEKLFF.

The rearrangement links TRBV9 to TRBJ1-2, with D unclear. Trimming shortened V by 3 bases and J by 8 bases, and 5 bases separated the two germline ends. The CDR3 covers 10 residues. In germline, CDR1 is SGDLS, CDR2 YYNGEE. CDR3 region: CASSGGGYTF. CDR3 nucleotides: TGTGCCAGCAGCGGAGGGGGCTACACCTTC.

The J gene is TRBJ2-1, the V gene TRBV10-1; 9 positions match TRBD1. The germline CDR1 and CDR2 sequences are WNHNN and SYGVQD (reference sequence). J gave up 2 bases and V 3 bases, and 11 bases lay outside the gene matches. The length of the CDR3 is 18 residues. For the CDR3, the DNA is TGCGCCAGCAGTGAACCCCACCGGGACAGGGAACCCTACAATGAGCAGTTCTTC. It encodes CASSEPHRDREPYNEQFF.

J is TRBJ1-4 and V is TRBV2; a possible D gene is TRBD1 (6 bases). The CDR3 contains 14 residues. The V gene lost 5 bases and the J gene lost 7 bases, with 14 bases spanning the gap. Germline values: CDR1 SNHLY, CDR2 FYNNEI. Written as DNA, the CDR3 is TGTGCCAGCAGTCTACAGGGCTTGGGTGAAAAACTGTTTTTT. This translates into CASSLQGLGEKLFF.

The chain links TRBV7-9 to TRBJ2-7; D is possibly TRBD2 (5 bases). Trimming removed 4 bases at V and 3 bases at J, with 13 bases between. CDR1 is SEHNR and CDR2 is FQNEAQ in the germline V gene (reference sequence). This CDR3 has 14 residues. The CDR3 is CASSSPGLIYEQYF. CDR3 nucleotides: TGTGCCAGCAGCTCCCCCGGACTTATCTACGAGCAGTACTTC. Looking up the rest from reference TRBV7-9 and TRBJ2-7 gives the full variable domain: DTGVSQNPRHKITKRGQNVTFRCDPISEHNRLYWYRQTLGQGPEFLTYFQNEAQLEKSRLLSDRFSAERPKGSFSTLEIQRTEQGDSAMYLCASSSPGLIYEQYFGPGTRLTVT.

The rearrangement links TRBV30 to TRBJ1-1; D is unresolved. The CDR3 length is 13 residues. CDR1 is GTSNPN and CDR2 is SVGIG in the germline V gene (reference sequence). V lost 2 bases and J 13 bases, leaving 20 bases between the germline ends. Here the CDR3 DNA reads TGTGCCTGGAGTAGAGGGCGGGGTCAGAAAGTTTTCTTT. Protein product: CAWSRGRGQKVFF.

This sequence joins TRBV19 and TRBJ1-2, with 7 bases lining up with TRBD1. This CDR3 has 13 amino acids. Trimming took 6 bases from V and 5 from J; bases not matched to a gene: 6. The germline V gene has CDR1 LNHDA and CDR2 SQIVND (reference sequence). The CDR3, as DNA: TGTGCCAGTAGGATGGGACAGAGTTATGGCTACACCTTC. Amino acids: CASRMGQSYGYTF.

DNA of the CDR3: TGTGCCAGCAGTCCCGAGTCCGGGACAGGGGATGAGCAGTTCTTC. This codes for CASSPESGTGDEQFF. This chain uses TRBV27 with TRBJ2-1; 10 nucleotides align to TRBD1. Germline loops: CDR1 MNHEY, CDR2 SMNVEV (reference sequence). The CDR3 covers 15 residues. J was trimmed by 8 bases and V by 5 bases; bases with no gene match: 9.

The chain uses TRBV4-1 and TRBJ2-7, with D possibly TRBD1 on 5 matching bases. The CDR3 has 13 amino acids. V dropped 2 bases and J dropped 5 bases, with 10 bases sitting between them. From germline, CDR1 is MGHRA and CDR2 YSYEKL. The CDR3 DNA is TGCGCCAGCAGCCAACCACAGGCCCACGAGCAGTACTTC. The encoded protein is CASSQPQAHEQYF.

The rearrangement joins TRBV7-2 to TRBJ2-7; TRBD2 agrees at 14 bases. Germline loops: CDR1 SGHTA, CDR2 FQGNSA. The CDR3 has 18 residues. Unmatched junction bases numbered 9, after V lost 5 bases and J lost 0 bases. The CDR3 protein is CASSPRTSGGSSSYEQYF. The CDR3 DNA reads TGTGCCAGCAGCCCCCGGACTAGCGGGGGGTCCAGCTCCTACGAGCAGTACTTC.

This clone was seen a few times. This chain connects TRBV6-1 to TRBJ2-2, with TRBD1 matching 8 bases. Germline V CDR1 and CDR2: MNHNS, SASEGT. The CDR3 consists of 14 residues. The V gene end was trimmed by 8 bases and the J gene end by 5 bases; junction bases not matched to a gene: 7. CDR3 protein: CASGDRGSTGELFF. The CDR3 nucleotides are TGTGCCAGCGGAGACAGGGGATCTACCGGGGAGCTGTTTTTT.

The V and J genes are TRBV4-1 and TRBJ2-5, with 16 bases aligning to TRBD2. V trimming: 3 bases; J trimming: 4 bases; junction bases outside the gene matches: 8. The CDR3 loop spans 18 amino acids. Germline CDR1 MGHRA, CDR2 YSYEKL. CDR3 nucleotide sequence: TGCGCCAGCAGCCACGTCCCGGGACTAGCGGGGGGGCCAGAGACCCAGTACTTC. Protein product: CASSHVPGLAGGPETQYF.

V is TRBV7-9 and J is TRBJ1-2; 10 bases are a match to TRBD1. The CDR3 extends over 13 amino acids. The V gene end was trimmed by 5 bases and the J gene end by 8 bases; junction bases not matched to a gene: 5. CDR1 and CDR2 (germline): SEHNR, FQNEAQ (reference sequence). The CDR3 nucleotides are TGTGCCAGCAGCCCGGACAGGGGGTGGGGCTACACCTTC. This gives the protein CASSPDRGWGYTF.

This clone was detected a few times. The rearrangement links TRBV5-6 to TRBJ2-1, with D uncertain. CDR3 length equals 10 residues. The ends were cut back, 7 bases at V and 16 bases at J, with 15 bases in the middle. The V gene's germline CDR1 is SGHDT and CDR2 YYEEEE. CDR3 sequence reads: CASGPGGEFF. CDR3 DNA: TGTGCCAGCGGCCCTGGTGGAGAATTCTTC.

V usage is TRBV2 and J usage is TRBJ1-2; TRBD1 agrees at 7 bases. Germline CDR1 is SNHLY and CDR2 is FYNNEI. There are 14 residues in the CDR3. V lost 4 bases to trimming and J lost 7 bases; unmatched junction nucleotides: 9. The CDR3 loop is CASSATEGAGGYTF. CDR3 bases: TGTGCCAGCAGTGCGACAGAGGGGGCGGGTGGCTACACCTTC.

To note about this clone: Other DNA sequences in this sample translate to the same CDR3. This chain connects TRBV5-1 to TRBJ1-1, with 8 bases fitting TRBD1. Germline lookup yields CDR1 SGHRS and CDR2 YFSETQ. The CDR3 contains 14 residues. V gave up 2 bases and J gave up 1 base; unmatched junction bases: 1. CDR3 nucleotide sequence: TGCGCCAGCAGCTTCGGACAGGGGAACACTGAAGCTTTCTTT. This encodes CASSFGQGNTEAFF.